Sequencing of this TCR beta chain was carried out in a study of OX40 agonist ivuxolimab in advanced cancers. Remarks on this clone: The target antigen is unknown.

Study-wide points: Antigen specificity of clonally expanded peripheral T cells was not established. Partial responders receiving 0.1-3.0 mg/kg showed among the lowest clonal expansion. Compared with CD4+, CD8+ T cells on average had more expanded clones.

Generated by immunoSEQ multiplex PCR, the TCRdb table keeps only in-frame clones and is missing some. The table includes 90,000 to 100,000 clones, about 88% detected once. With autoimmune disease history or systemic immunosuppression, patients were excluded. Trimming at V came to 6 bases and at J to 3 bases, leaving 11 bases not matched to a gene. Germline lookup yields CDR1 SGHTA and CDR2 FQGNSA. CDR3 length equals 16 residues. V is TRBV7-2 and J is TRBJ1-2, with 9 bases fitting TRBD1. The sample in question was CD4+ or CD8+ T cells sorted from blood, obtained in a trial of the OX40 agonist ivuxolimab. The sequence was collected from an adult with an advanced solid tumor such as melanoma, head and neck, liver or kidney cancer. The chain's CDR3 is CASRTGGDQGDYGYTF. As DNA, the CDR3 is TGTGCCAGCAGAACAGGGGGCGATCAAGGCGACTATGGCTACACCTTC.